This record covers a single T cell receptor beta chain. Its matching antigen is unknown. Because it lacks the conserved phenylalanine or tryptophan at the end, this CDR3 is likely a read error. Per the germline V gene, CDR1 is SEHNR and CDR2 is FQNEAQ (reference sequence). CDR3 size: 14 residues. V was pared by 5 bases and J by 2 bases, with 12 bases between. It was by 5'RACE with 10-nucleotide random UMIs that the cDNA was made. Each CDR3 protein is one row after TCRdb ran MiXCR on the 5' RACE reads. The sample records tens of thousands of distinct CDR3 sequences, 2% to 2.5% being singletons. The entry originates in a study of neurological immune-mediated disorders. Study-wide points: The phylogenetic placement of 18 of 34 multiple sclerosis patients' repertoires in one related-CDR3 cluster constitutes a possible signature. The greatest TCR clonal expansion appeared in HTLV-1-associated myelopathy and the smallest, falling below healthy controls, in multiple sclerosis.

The sample consisted of PBMCs. This sequence joins TRBV7-9 and TRBJ1-2; D perhaps matches TRBD1 (6 bases). The source of this sequence is a man over 45 with multiple sclerosis. Written as DNA, the CDR3 is TGTGCCAGCAGCCAAGTGGGGGCCAACTATGGCTACACCAAC. This gives the protein CASSQVGANYGYTN.